What follows are 15 T cell receptor beta chains derived from one specimen sequenced in a study of patients and donors after allogeneic stem cell transplantation. Each CDR3 protein is one row after TCRdb ran MiXCR on the RT-PCR reads. The sample includes approximately 200,000 distinct CDR3 sequences, roughly 38% of them seen just once. The sequencing input was blood, either unsorted or a sorted T cell fraction (not recorded which). These receptors were collected from a human donor who was either an allogeneic HSCT recipient or a stem cell or donor lymphocyte infusion donor (not recorded which). It is not recorded whose cells these are; they may come from a transplant donor.

This clonotype was counted between two and nine times. The rearrangement uses TRBV5-1 and TRBJ2-3; TRBD1 matches 9 bases. The V segment lost 4 bases and the J segment 4 bases; nucleotides outside the gene matches: 4. Germline V gene data show CDR1 as SGHRS and CDR2 as YFSETQ. The CDR3 has 14 amino acids. The CDR3 nucleotides are TGCGCCAGCAGCGAGGGACAGGGATCAGATACGCAGTATTTT. Translation: CASSEGQGSDTQYF.

V and J are TRBV6-6 and TRBJ1-1; TRBD1 agrees at 10 bases. After removal of 4 bases from V and 1 base from J, the junction contained 9 bases not matched to a gene. Germline lookup yields CDR1 MNHNY and CDR2 SVGAGI (reference sequence). CDR3 length equals 17 residues. The CDR3 reads CASSWGQGQPWNTEAFF. In DNA, the CDR3 is TGTGCCAGCAGTTGGGGACAGGGGCAACCATGGAACACTGAAGCTTTCTTT.

The chain recombines TRBV20-1 with TRBJ1-4, with D tentatively TRBD1 (5 bases). The germline V and J ends were trimmed by 6 bases and 10 bases, with 21 bases remaining between them. The germline V gene encodes CDR1 DFQATT and CDR2 SNEGSKA (reference sequence). The CDR3 sequence is 14 residues long. CDR3 DNA sequence: TGCAGTGCCTCCAGACAGCCAAGCCCCTTAAAACTGTTTTTT. This encodes CSASRQPSPLKLFF.

This chain connects TRBV3-1 to TRBJ2-7, with 10 bases lining up with TRBD1. Germline trimming cut 3 bases from V and 4 bases from J; bases unmatched to any gene: 6. The CDR3 contains 15 residues. Germline V gives CDR1 LGHDT, CDR2 YNNKEL (reference sequence). CDR3 protein: CASSQAGTGEYEQYF. The CDR3 nucleotides are TGTGCCAGCAGCCAGGCCGGGACAGGGGAATACGAGCAGTACTTC.

This clonotype appeared a few times. This chain connects TRBV12-3 or TRBV12-4 to TRBJ1-6; 7 positions match TRBD1. With 5 bases clipped from V and 7 bases from J, the junction kept 5 bases outside the gene matches. The CDR3 totals 14 residues. CDR3 bases: TGTGCCAGCAGTCACAGGGGTGGGAATTCACCCCTCCACTTT. It encodes CASSHRGGNSPLHF.

This clonotype was counted only a few times. CDR3 residues: CASSYSPRDKAFF. Written as DNA, the CDR3 is TGTGCCAGCAGTTACTCCCCAAGGGACAAAGCTTTCTTT. This chain uses TRBV6-6 with TRBJ1-1; D perhaps matches TRBD1 (6 bases). The length of the CDR3 is 13 residues. Looked up from germline, CDR1 is MNHNY and CDR2 is SVGAGI (reference sequence). Trimming removed 0 bases at V and 9 bases at J, with 11 bases between.

The genes are TRBV13 and TRBJ2-7; a possible D gene is TRBD2 (6 bases). V was pared by 0 bases and J by 2 bases, with 14 bases between. CDR3 length equals 16 residues. Germline V lookup: CDR1 PRHDT, CDR2 FYEKMQ (reference sequence). In DNA, the CDR3 is TGTGCCAGCAGCTTAGGCAACCGGGACTCTGCCTACGAGCAGTACTTC. It specifies CASSLGNRDSAYEQYF.

The chain is built from TRBV12-3 or TRBV12-4 and TRBJ1-5; TRBD1 is a possible D gene (5 bases). The CDR3 runs 13 residues. V was shortened by 8 bases and J by 6 bases, with 14 bases between the two germline ends. Here the CDR3 reads CASRGGLGQPQHF. CDR3 sequence (DNA): TGTGCCAGCCGGGGCGGGTTAGGTCAGCCCCAGCATTTT.

This clonotype was counted only a few times. The CDR3 here is CASSNNNQPQHF. The CDR3 DNA reads TGTGCCAGCAGCAATAATAATCAGCCCCAGCATTTT. The V call is TRBV28, the J call TRBJ1-5; no reliable D call. Germline V gives CDR1 MDHEN, CDR2 SYDVKM. Trimming shortened V by 6 bases and J by 4 bases, and 7 bases separated the two germline ends. The CDR3 length is 12 residues.

The chain combines TRBV7-2 with TRBJ2-7, with D perhaps assigned TRBD1 or TRBD2 (5 bases each). The CDR3 runs to 13 residues. The germline gives CDR1 SGHTA, CDR2 FQGNSA. The V and J ends lost 1 base and 7 bases respectively, with 11 bases between them. Written as DNA, the CDR3 is TGTGCCAGCAGCTTAGTTCTGGGGGAAGAGCAGTACTTC. Its protein is CASSLVLGEEQYF. The full variable domain, completed using reference TRBV7-2 and TRBJ2-7, is GAGVSQSPSNKVTEKGKDVELRCDPISGHTALYWYRQSLGQGLEFLIYFQGNSAPDKSGLPSDRFSAERTGGSVSTLTIQRTQQEDSAVYLCASSLVLGEEQYFGPGTRLTVT.

In its sample, this clonotype was seen a few times. This sequence joins TRBV6-6 and TRBJ1-5, with D hard to call. Germline V lookup: CDR1 MNHNY, CDR2 SVGAGI (reference sequence). The CDR3 is 19 amino acids. Trimming left V 0 bases short and J 0 bases short, with 18 bases between. The DNA for the CDR3 is TGTGCCAGCAGTTACTCGCCCGGTTTGGGTAGAGGTAGCAATCAGCCCCAGCATTTT. Protein: CASSYSPGLGRGSNQPQHF.

The CDR3 loop reads CASTHGLAGGSTDTQYF. CDR3 DNA: TGTGCCAGCACCCACGGGCTAGCGGGGGGCAGCACAGATACGCAGTATTTT. J is TRBJ2-3 and V is TRBV12-3 or TRBV12-4, with TRBD2 identical over 11 bases. This CDR3 spans 17 amino acids. With V trimmed by 7 bases and J by 0 bases, 9 bases remained unmatched.

V and J are TRBV2 and TRBJ2-1; no reliable D call. In germline, CDR1 is SNHLY, CDR2 FYNNEI. Trimming removed 2 bases at V and 3 bases at J, with 11 bases between. This CDR3 spans 15 amino acids. CDR3 in amino acids: CASSERTLNYNEQFF. For the CDR3, the DNA is TGTGCCAGCAGTGAAAGAACACTTAACTACAATGAGCAGTTCTTC.

The CDR3 DNA is TGCGCCAGCAGCCAAGATTTCACAGGGAGAACATACGAGCAGTACTTC. It codes for CASSQDFTGRTYEQYF. The V and J genes are TRBV4-3 and TRBJ2-7, with TRBD1 as a possible D gene (6 bases). CDR1 and CDR2 from the germline V gene are LGHNA and YSLEER. This CDR3 has 16 residues. V lost 0 bases, J lost 4 bases, and 16 bases lay in between.

V is TRBV6-5 and J is TRBJ1-6; D call uncertain. The CDR3 is 16 residues long. Trimming took 5 bases from V and 4 from J, leaving 15 bases between them. Per the germline V gene, CDR1 is MNHEY and CDR2 is SVGAGI. CDR3 protein: CASSHTKLEYNSPLHF. CDR3 in DNA: TGTGCCAGCAGTCATACGAAACTTGAATATAATTCACCCCTCCACTTT.